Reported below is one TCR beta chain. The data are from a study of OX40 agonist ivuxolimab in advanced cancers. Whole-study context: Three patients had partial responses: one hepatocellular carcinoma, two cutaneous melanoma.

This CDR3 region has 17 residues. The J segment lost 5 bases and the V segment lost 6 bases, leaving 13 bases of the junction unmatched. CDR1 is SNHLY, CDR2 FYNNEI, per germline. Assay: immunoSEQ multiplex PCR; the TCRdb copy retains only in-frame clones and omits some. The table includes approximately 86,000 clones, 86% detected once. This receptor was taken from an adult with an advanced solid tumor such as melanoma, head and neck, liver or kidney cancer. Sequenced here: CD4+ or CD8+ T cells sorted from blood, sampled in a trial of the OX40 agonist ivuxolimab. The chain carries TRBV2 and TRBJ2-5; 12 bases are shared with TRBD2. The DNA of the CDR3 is TGTGCCAGCAGACGAAGTGACGCTAGCGGGGGGGCGGAGACCCAGTACTTC. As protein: CASRRSDASGGAETQYF. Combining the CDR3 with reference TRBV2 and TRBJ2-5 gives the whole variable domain EPEVTQTPSHQVTQMGQEVILRCVPISNHLYFYWYRQILGQKVEFLVSFYNNEISEKSEIFDDQFSVERPDGSNFTLKIRSTKLEDSAMYFCASRRSDASGGAETQYFGPGTRLLVL.